The 32 T cell receptor beta chains presented below share a single source sample, sequenced in a study of regulatory T cells in long-lasting Graves disease. Sample time point: newly diagnosed GD, antithyroid drugs for less than 3 months. Following extraction of RNA from PBMCs, that RNA was used to make the TCR library. Through Arm-PCR of CDR3 regions and iRepertoire HTBI primers, TCR beta libraries were built. In TCRdb, the multiplex PCR reads were re-called with MiXCR into one record per CDR3 protein. This table has 350,000 to 500,000 distinct CDR3 sequences, approximately 15% appearing once. These data also formed part of another study, on T cells in Graves' hyperthyroidism and ophthalmopathy.

The input for sequencing was peripheral blood mononuclear cells (PBMCs), taken at new diagnosis, from a patient treated with antithyroid drugs. The receptors shown here come from a woman in her 50s with Graves disease.

This clonotype was seen at least ten times. The gene calls are TRBV11-2 and TRBJ1-5; D ambiguous. CDR3 size: 16 residues. Trimming removed 2 bases at V and 0 bases at J, with 11 bases between. Germline values: CDR1 SGHAT, CDR2 FQNNGV. CDR3 sequence: CASSLIPAYSNQPQHF. CDR3 coding DNA: TGTGCCAGCAGCTTAATCCCAGCATATAGCAATCAGCCCCAGCATTTT.

This clonotype appeared a few times. The chain has TRBV6-1 and TRBJ2-1; a possible D gene is TRBD2 (5 bases). The CDR3 runs 12 residues. Trimming removed 6 bases from V and 7 bases from J, with 10 bases in between. Germline CDR1 MNHNS, CDR2 SASEGT. This CDR3 is CASREVVNEQFF. CDR3 in DNA: TGTGCCAGCAGGGAGGTCGTAAATGAGCAGTTCTTC.

This clonotype was counted ten times or more. V usage is TRBV28 and J usage is TRBJ2-5; 7 bases match TRBD1. Germline trimming cut 4 bases from V and 2 bases from J; bases unmatched to any gene: 4. The CDR3 runs 14 residues. From germline, CDR1 is MDHEN and CDR2 SYDVKM. CDR3 in DNA: TGTGCCAGCAGTTCCAGGGACAGTCAAGAGACCCAGTACTTC. Amino acids: CASSSRDSQETQYF.

A few counts support this clonotype. V gene TRBV13 combines with J gene TRBJ2-1, with TRBD2 as a possible D gene (5 bases). In germline, CDR1 is PRHDT, CDR2 FYEKMQ (reference sequence). The V and J ends lost 0 bases and 5 bases respectively, with 14 bases between them. This CDR3 is built from 16 residues. CDR3 amino acids: CASSLGRVTGNNEQFF. In nucleotides, the CDR3 is TGTGCCAGCAGCTTAGGCCGAGTAACGGGAAACAATGAGCAGTTCTTC. The whole variable domain, filled in from reference TRBV13 and TRBJ2-1, reads AAGVIQSPRHLIKEKRETATLKCYPIPRHDTVYWYQQGPGQDPQFLISFYEKMQSDKGSIPDRFSAQQFSDYHSELNMSSLELGDSALYFCASSLGRVTGNNEQFFGPGTRLTVL.

This clonotype was counted many times. The chain joins TRBV3-1 to TRBJ2-1; D not resolved. The ends were cut back, 4 bases at V and 9 bases at J, with 7 bases in the middle. The CDR3 totals 11 residues. Per the germline V gene, CDR1 is LGHDT and CDR2 is YNNKEL (reference sequence). The CDR3 coding sequence is TGTGCCAGCAGCCTCGAGGTTGAGCAGTTCTTC. Protein product: CASSLEVEQFF.

This clonotype was counted a few times. The genes are TRBV15 and TRBJ2-5; D gene uncertain. The V gene lost 2 bases and the J gene lost 2 bases, with 9 bases spanning the gap. The germline gives CDR1 LNHNV, CDR2 YYDKDF (reference sequence). The CDR3 has 14 amino acids. The CDR3 reads CATSRPALQETQYF. The DNA of the CDR3 is TGTGCCACCAGCAGACCCGCTTTACAAGAGACCCAGTACTTC.

In its sample, this clonotype was seen many times. The V call is TRBV30, the J call TRBJ1-2; D is undetermined. Trimming took off 3 bases at V and 8 bases at J, with 10 bases between the two ends. This CDR3 region has 11 residues. The V gene's germline CDR1 is GTSNPN and CDR2 SVGIG (reference sequence). The CDR3, as DNA: TGTGCCTGGAGCGCTGGAGCAGGCTACACCTTC. The encoded protein is CAWSAGAGYTF.

This clonotype came up many times. The V and J genes are TRBV20-1 and TRBJ2-3, with 12 bases lining up with TRBD2. CDR1 is DFQATT, CDR2 SNEGSKA, per germline (reference sequence). The CDR3 spans 15 residues. Trimming cost V 5 bases and J 4 bases; bases outside gene matches: 7. The CDR3 protein is CSASPTSGSSDTQYF. CDR3 in DNA: TGCAGTGCTTCCCCGACTAGCGGGAGTTCAGATACGCAGTATTTT.

The gene calls are TRBV12-3 or TRBV12-4 and TRBJ2-5; 7 nucleotides agree with TRBD2. The trim removed 5 bases at V and 4 bases at J, leaving 4 bases unmatched. CDR3 length: 13 residues. Written as DNA, the CDR3 is TGTGCCAGCAGTCCGGGACTATCAGAGACCCAGTACTTC. It encodes CASSPGLSETQYF.

In this sample, this clonotype turned up many times. DNA for the CDR3: TGCAGCGTTGAAGGCCCGGCTAGCGGGAGCCTCACAGATACGCAGTATTTT. Protein product: CSVEGPASGSLTDTQYF. The V and J genes are TRBV29-1 and TRBJ2-3, with 10 bases identical to TRBD2. V lost 1 base, J lost 2 bases, and 9 bases stayed unmatched. Germline CDR1 is SQVTM and CDR2 is ANQGSEA. CDR3 length: 17 residues.

This clonotype came up a few times. The V gene is TRBV3-1, the J gene TRBJ2-3; 8 positions agree with TRBD1. Germline CDR1 and CDR2: LGHDT and YNNKEL (reference sequence). V was pared by 6 bases and J by 3 bases, with 11 bases of the junction left unmatched. CDR3 length: 16 amino acids. Here the CDR3 reads CASRPTPGQETDTQYF. DNA for the CDR3: TGTGCCAGCAGACCCACTCCGGGACAGGAGACAGATACGCAGTATTTT.

This clonotype showed up just a few times. V usage is TRBV5-5 and J usage is TRBJ2-5, with 10 bases matching TRBD2. Germline V gene data show CDR1 as SGHKS and CDR2 as YYEKEE (reference sequence). This CDR3 spans 16 amino acids. Trimming at V came to 3 bases and at J to 3 bases, leaving 8 bases not matched to a gene. Here the CDR3 DNA reads TGTGCCAGCAGCTCACACCCAGGACTAGCGGAAGAGACCCAGTACTTC. This codes for CASSSHPGLAEETQYF.

The CDR3 nucleotides are TGTGCCAGCAGCTTGCGGTTAAATGAGCAGTTCTTC. Amino acids: CASSLRLNEQFF. This chain uses TRBV5-6 with TRBJ2-1, with unresolved D. The length of the CDR3 is 12 residues. Trimming shortened V by 1 base and J by 7 bases, and 6 bases separated the two germline ends. CDR1 is SGHDT and CDR2 is YYEEEE in the germline V gene.

This clonotype was seen many times. The chain's CDR3 is CASSEGLAGVGEQFF. DNA of the CDR3: TGTGCCAGCAGTGAGGGACTAGCGGGAGTAGGAGAGCAGTTCTTC. This chain joins TRBV2 and TRBJ2-1, with 14 nucleotides matching TRBD2. CDR1 and CDR2 from the germline V gene are SNHLY and FYNNEI. The CDR3 runs 15 residues. The V and J ends lost 3 bases and 10 bases, in that order; junction bases with no gene match: 5.

The sample holds many counts of this clonotype. The chain combines TRBV2 with TRBJ2-7; TRBD1 matches at 7 bases. The CDR3 sequence is 14 residues long. Germline CDR1 is SNHLY and CDR2 is FYNNEI. V trimming: 7 bases; J trimming: 0 bases; junction bases outside the gene matches: 6. The CDR3 protein is CASIRGQDSYEQYF. CDR3 nucleotides: TGTGCCAGCATCCGTGGACAGGACTCCTACGAGCAGTACTTC.

The rearrangement links TRBV2 to TRBJ2-3; 8 bases agree with TRBD2. This CDR3 comprises 15 residues. Germline loops: CDR1 SNHLY, CDR2 FYNNEI. Germline trimming cut 0 bases from V and 3 bases from J; bases unmatched to any gene: 2. The DNA of the CDR3 is TGTGCCAGCAGTGAAGCCCGGGGGGGGACAGATACGCAGTATTTT. It yields the protein CASSEARGGTDTQYF.

This clonotype was detected many times. The chain combines TRBV28 with TRBJ2-3; either TRBD1 or TRBD2 may supply D (7 bases each). CDR1 is MDHEN and CDR2 is SYDVKM in the germline V gene. Trimming left V 2 bases short and J 4 bases short, with 13 bases between. The CDR3 is made up of 15 amino acids. Here the CDR3 reads CASSLTQGGADTQYF. The CDR3 DNA sequence: TGTGCCAGCAGTTTAACGCAGGGGGGGGCAGATACGCAGTATTTT. Based on the CDR3 plus reference TRBV28 and TRBJ2-3, the full variable domain is DVKVTQSSRYLVKRTGEKVFLECVQDMDHENMFWYRQDPGLGLRLIYFSYDVKMKEKGDIPEGYSVSREKKERFSLILESASTNQTSMYLCASSLTQGGADTQYFGPGTRLTVL.

The sample holds many counts of this clonotype. The J gene is TRBJ2-7, the V gene TRBV6-1, with 13 bases lining up with TRBD2. Looked up from germline, CDR1 is MNHNS and CDR2 is SASEGT. CDR3 length: 16 residues. The trim removed 4 bases at V and 1 base at J, leaving 4 bases unmatched. The CDR3 bases are TGTGCCAGCAGTGTAGCGACTAGCGGGAGGTCCTACGAGCAGTACTTC. Translating it yields CASSVATSGRSYEQYF.

A remark on this clonotype: At one boundary the junction diverges from the germline segment, which might be a read error. This sequence joins TRBV6-1 and TRBJ2-1, with unresolved D. The CDR3 totals 16 residues. The germline V gene has CDR1 MNHNS and CDR2 SASEGT. Here the CDR3 DNA reads TGTGCCGGCAGTGAAAGAGCGCGAGGCTCCTACAATGAGCAGTTCTTC. Translated, it gives CAGSERARGSYNEQFF.

A word on this clonotype: The junction departs from germline at one end; a sequencing error may be responsible. The chain's CDR3 is CASSPRAINIQYF. Here the CDR3 DNA reads TGTGCCAGTAGTCCTCGGGCCATAAACATTCAGTACTTC. The gene calls are TRBV19 and TRBJ2-4; the D is unclear. The CDR3 totals 13 residues. Per the germline V gene, CDR1 is LNHDA and CDR2 is SQIVND (reference sequence).

Many counts were recorded for this clonotype. The CDR3 is CASSHGTGGEQYF. The CDR3 coding sequence is TGTGCCAGCAGCCACGGGACAGGGGGCGAGCAGTACTTC. V usage is TRBV16 and J usage is TRBJ2-7, with 11 bases fitting TRBD1. V shed 3 bases and J 6 bases; nucleotides not matched to a gene: 1. The CDR3 sequence is 13 residues long. The germline V gene encodes CDR1 KGHSY and CDR2 FQNENV.

This clonotype was recorded many times. The chain combines TRBV19 with TRBJ2-7, with D perhaps matching TRBD2 (6 bases). This CDR3 has 14 amino acids. Germline V gene data show CDR1 as LNHDA and CDR2 as SQIVND (reference sequence). V lost 5 bases and J 3 bases, leaving 14 bases between the germline ends. The DNA of the CDR3 is TGTGCCAGTAGTCAGACTAGTATTGTCTACGAGCAGTACTTC. Encoded protein: CASSQTSIVYEQYF. The full variable domain, rest sourced from reference TRBV19 and TRBJ2-7, is DGGITQSPKYLFRKEGQNVTLSCEQNLNHDAMYWYRQDPGQGLRLIYYSQIVNDFQKGDIAEGYSVSREKKESFPLTVTSAQKNPTAFYLCASSQTSIVYEQYFGPGTRLTVT.

J is TRBJ2-1 and V is TRBV5-1; tentatively, D is TRBD2 (5 bases). V was shortened by 4 bases and J by 9 bases, with 17 bases between the two germline ends. Germline lookup yields CDR1 SGHRS and CDR2 YFSETQ. This CDR3 is built from 14 residues. CDR3 loop: CASSTPSSPGEQFF. CDR3 coding DNA: TGCGCCAGCAGCACCCCCTCTAGCCCTGGTGAGCAGTTCTTC. The full variable domain, its missing parts supplied by reference TRBV5-1 and TRBJ2-1, is KAGVTQTPRYLIKTRGQQVTLSCSPISGHRSVSWYQQTPGQGLQFLFEYFSETQRNKGNFPGRFSGRQFSNSRSEMNVSTLELGDSALYLCASSTPSSPGEQFFGPGTRLTVL.

This clonotype turned up a few times. At one end the junction does not follow the germline gene, possibly because of a read error. The rearrangement joins TRBV28 to TRBJ2-7; a weak D match, TRBD2 (5 bases). The length of the CDR3 is 14 residues. Germline V gene sequence: CDR1 MDHEN, CDR2 SYDVKM. The CDR3: CASSLPLGGYGQYF. The CDR3 nucleotides are TGTGCCAGCAGTTTACCCCTAGGCGGGTACGGGCAGTACTTC. Using reference TRBV28 and TRBJ2-7 for the parts outside the CDR3, the full variable domain is DVKVTQSSRYLVKRTGEKVFLECVQDMDHENMFWYRQDPGLGLRLIYFSYDVKMKEKGDIPEGYSVSREKKERFSLILESASTNQTSMYLCASSLPLGGYGQYFGPGTRLTVT.

This clonotype was seen more than once but under ten times. The chain couples TRBV19 to TRBJ1-5, with D hard to call. V was shortened by 9 bases and J by 3 bases, with 12 bases between the two germline ends. The CDR3 extends over 13 amino acids. Germline loops: CDR1 LNHDA, CDR2 SQIVND (reference sequence). CDR3 coding DNA: TGTGCCAGCAAAACCCAGGTCAATCAGCCCCAGCATTTT. Protein product: CASKTQVNQPQHF. The whole variable domain, filled in from reference TRBV19 and TRBJ1-5, reads DGGITQSPKYLFRKEGQNVTLSCEQNLNHDAMYWYRQDPGQGLRLIYYSQIVNDFQKGDIAEGYSVSREKKESFPLTVTSAQKNPTAFYLCASKTQVNQPQHFGDGTRLSIL.

This clonotype was recorded at least ten times. The V call is TRBV11-2, the J call TRBJ2-3, with D uncertain. Trimming took off 5 bases at V and 2 bases at J, with 8 bases between the two ends. This CDR3 region has 13 residues. Germline lookup yields CDR1 SGHAT and CDR2 FQNNGV. This CDR3 is CASSLRYTDTQYF. CDR3 nucleotide sequence: TGTGCCAGCAGCCTTCGGTACACAGATACGCAGTATTTT.

The chain links TRBV9 to TRBJ2-3; no clear D gene. Germline CDR1 is SGDLS and CDR2 is YYNGEE. CDR3 length: 15 amino acids. V was pared by 2 bases and J by 1 base, with 11 bases between. The CDR3 bases are TGTGCCAGCAGCGTTGTGAATACGGGCACAGATACGCAGTATTTT. Translated: CASSVVNTGTDTQYF.

In this sample, this clonotype turned up many times. This sequence joins TRBV14 and TRBJ2-1, with D unresolved. V lost 1 base and J 2 bases, leaving 6 bases between the germline ends. The CDR3 is 14 amino acids. The germline V gene encodes CDR1 SGHDN and CDR2 FVKESK. CDR3: CASSQGHAYNEQFF. CDR3 coding DNA: TGTGCCAGCAGCCAAGGACACGCCTACAATGAGCAGTTCTTC.

This clonotype was found a few times. The chain couples TRBV25-1 to TRBJ2-5; 8 nucleotides align to TRBD2. Trimming removed 5 bases from V and 5 bases from J; junction bases left unmatched: 7. CDR3 length equals 14 residues. Germline V lookup: CDR1 MGHDK, CDR2 SYGVNS. The CDR3 region is CASSLAGTDETQYF. CDR3 bases: TGTGCCAGCAGTTTAGCGGGAACCGATGAGACCCAGTACTTC.

This clonotype was seen ten or more times. The chain has TRBV2 and TRBJ2-5; 11 nucleotides line up with TRBD1. The V segment lost 8 bases and the J segment 4 bases; nucleotides outside the gene matches: 6. The germline gives CDR1 SNHLY, CDR2 FYNNEI. The CDR3 is 14 amino acids. In DNA form, the CDR3 reads TGTGCCAGCCGCGGGACAGGGGGTCGAGAGACCCAGTACTTC. Its translation: CASRGTGGRETQYF. Combining the CDR3 with reference TRBV2 and TRBJ2-5 gives the whole variable domain EPEVTQTPSHQVTQMGQEVILRCVPISNHLYFYWYRQILGQKVEFLVSFYNNEISEKSEIFDDQFSVERPDGSNFTLKIRSTKLEDSAMYFCASRGTGGRETQYFGPGTRLLVL.

This clonotype was counted a few times. The genes are TRBV3-1 and TRBJ2-1; 8 bases line up with TRBD1. V was pared by 4 bases and J by 3 bases, with 5 bases of the junction left unmatched. Germline V gives CDR1 LGHDT, CDR2 YNNKEL (reference sequence). This CDR3 is built from 15 residues. Here the CDR3 DNA reads TGTGCCAGCAGCCCATGGACAGGGTACTACAATGAGCAGTTCTTC. Translation: CASSPWTGYYNEQFF.

The rearrangement links TRBV7-9 to TRBJ2-6; 7 bases align to TRBD2. Trimming removed 2 bases from V and 5 bases from J; junction bases left unmatched: 12. The CDR3 is made up of 18 amino acids. Germline CDR1 is SEHNR and CDR2 is FQNEAQ (reference sequence). CDR3 loop: CASSLWGGGLLWANVLTF. The CDR3 bases are TGTGCCAGCAGCTTATGGGGGGGAGGGCTCCTCTGGGCCAACGTCCTGACTTTC. Complete variable domain (other parts from reference TRBV7-9 and TRBJ2-6): DTGVSQNPRHKITKRGQNVTFRCDPISEHNRLYWYRQTLGQGPEFLTYFQNEAQLEKSRLLSDRFSAERPKGSFSTLEIQRTEQGDSAMYLCASSLWGGGLLWANVLTFGAGSRLTVL.